These 32 T cell receptor beta chains were all obtained from the same sample, sequenced in a study of graft-versus-host responses after intestinal transplantation. Tissue from the graft was processed to free its intraepithelial and lamina propria lymphocytes. The assay was immunoSEQ multiplex PCR, and TCRdb's table has in-frame clones only and misses some. The table lists several thousand clones, roughly 85% of them singletons. The source material was ileum tissue, sampled around 120 days after transplant. The receptors were gathered from a human patient who received an intestinal transplant, so some T cells may come from the graft donor.

In regard to this clone: The identical CDR3 is also encoded by other nucleotide sequences in the sample. The gene calls are TRBV4-1 and TRBJ1-5; maybe TRBD1 (6 bases). V lost 1 base to trimming and J lost 2 bases, with 18 bases between them. CDR1 is MGHRA and CDR2 is YSYEKL in the germline V gene. CDR3 length equals 18 residues. CDR3 sequence reads: CASSQGGEGGDGNQPQHF. Here the CDR3 DNA reads TGCGCCAGCAGCCAAGGCGGGGAGGGGGGGGACGGCAATCAGCCCCAGCATTTT.

This sequence joins TRBV29-1 and TRBJ2-7, with TRBD2 matching 12 bases. Gene TRBJ2-1 matches the end of the DNA better, so the J call may be wrong. The CDR3 totals 12 residues. Per germline, CDR1 SQVTM and CDR2 ANQGSEA. CDR3 in DNA: TGCAGCGTTCTAGCGGGAGGGCACGAGCAGTTCTTC. Its translation is CSVLAGGHEQFF.

This clone came up a few times. Other DNA sequences in this sample translate to the same CDR3. The rearrangement joins TRBV19 to TRBJ1-2; no firm D call. This CDR3 is built from 13 residues. CDR1 LNHDA and CDR2 SQIVND come from the germline V gene (reference sequence). Trimming shortened V by 10 bases and J by 2 bases, and 14 bases separated the two germline ends. This chain's CDR3 is CATRTDSNYGYTF. The CDR3 DNA follows: TGTGCCACCAGGACGGATTCCAACTATGGCTACACCTTC.

This chain links TRBV10-2 with TRBJ2-3; 11 nucleotides align to TRBD2. This CDR3 spans 16 amino acids. V gave up 6 bases and J gave up 1 base; unmatched junction bases: 6. The germline CDR1 and CDR2 sequences are WSHSY and SAAADI. Here the CDR3 DNA reads TGCGCCAGCAGCATAGCGGGGGGGCCGGGCACAGATACGCAGTATTTT. Protein sequence: CASSIAGGPGTDTQYF.

V gene TRBV10-2 combines with J gene TRBJ2-3, with 12 bases lining up with TRBD2. This CDR3 contains 15 residues. V dropped 10 bases and J dropped 2; count of bases not matched to a gene: 7. Germline values: CDR1 WSHSY, CDR2 SAAADI. CDR3 nucleotides: TGCGCCACCCGGACTAGCGGGACCCACACAGATACGCAGTATTTT. Translated, it gives CATRTSGTHTDTQYF.

The chain links TRBV21-1 to TRBJ2-7; TRBD2, as called in the table, went unchecked against the DNA. TRBV21-1 is a documented pseudogene. This CDR3 comprises 16 residues. For the CDR3, the DNA is TGTGCCAGCAGCAAAGGTTCCCTAGCGGGGACCTACGAGCAGTACTTC. Amino acid sequence: CASSKGSLAGTYEQYF.

The chain combines TRBV2 with TRBJ2-7, with D maybe TRBD2 (6 bases). CDR1 is SNHLY and CDR2 is FYNNEI in the germline V gene. This CDR3 comprises 14 residues. V was cut by 7 bases and J by 0 bases, with 13 bases left in between. The CDR3 DNA sequence: TGTGCCAGCACCGGCGGGGCCAGCTCCTACGAGCAGTACTTC. Translating gives CASTGGASSYEQYF.

This clone was detected once. The chain links TRBV7-3 to TRBJ2-6, with 7 bases aligning to TRBD2. V shed 5 bases, J shed 0 bases, and the junction held 16 bases outside the gene matches. Germline lookup yields CDR1 SGHTA and CDR2 FQGTGA. The CDR3 extends over 20 amino acids. The CDR3 region has the DNA TGTGCCAGCAGCCCAAAAGCGGCGGGGGTCCCCAGCTCTGGGGCCAACGTCCTGACTTTC. Its protein is CASSPKAAGVPSSGANVLTF.

The CDR3 region is CASSDLALSYNEQFF. CDR3 sequence (DNA): TGTGCCAGTAGTGATCTAGCGCTTTCCTACAATGAGCAGTTCTTC. V is TRBV19 and J is TRBJ2-1, with D perhaps matching TRBD2 (6 bases). Deletions cut 5 bases from V and 1 base from J, with 12 bases between. Germline assignment: CDR1 LNHDA and CDR2 SQIVND (reference sequence). The CDR3 is 15 amino acids.

The chain carries TRBV7-6 and TRBJ2-7; tentatively, D is TRBD2 (5 bases). This CDR3 is 14 amino acids long. V was shortened by 5 bases and J by 0 bases, with 11 bases between the two germline ends. Germline V lookup: CDR1 SGHVS, CDR2 FNYEAQ. The CDR3 bases are TGTGCCAGCAGCCACTTAGGGAGCTCCTACGAGCAGTACTTC. It specifies CASSHLGSSYEQYF.

The count of this clone is one. This chain uses TRBV28 with TRBJ1-2; TRBD1 might be the D (6 bases). V was pared by 3 bases and J by 7 bases, with 15 bases between. This CDR3 region has 14 residues. Germline loops: CDR1 MDHEN, CDR2 SYDVKM. The DNA for the CDR3 is TGTGCCAGCAGTTTGACCAGGGGTTCGGGTGGCTACACCTTC. The encoded protein is CASSLTRGSGGYTF.

The chain combines TRBV10-2 with TRBJ2-1; D might be TRBD2 (6 bases). The V and J ends lost 6 bases and 4 bases respectively, with 16 bases between them. CDR3 length: 15 residues. Germline V lookup: CDR1 WSHSY, CDR2 SAAADI. This CDR3 is CASRTTSQGYNEQFF. CDR3 nucleotide sequence: TGCGCCAGCAGGACGACTAGTCAGGGATACAATGAGCAGTTCTTC.

In regard to this clone: A read error may account for a junction end that differs from germline. Other DNA sequences of this sample code for an identical CDR3. The gene calls are TRBV2 and TRBJ1-6; possible D gene TRBD1, 5 bases. Germline V gene sequence: CDR1 SNHLY, CDR2 FYNNEI. The CDR3 covers 15 residues. As DNA, the CDR3 is TGCGCCAGCAGTGAAGAAGGACATAATAATTCACCCCTCCACTTT. Translation gives CASSEEGHNNSPLHF.

V and J are TRBV30 and TRBJ2-7; the match to TRBD2 covers 8 bases. CDR1 is GTSNPN, CDR2 SVGIG, per germline (reference sequence). The CDR3 consists of 11 residues. The J segment lost 3 bases and the V segment lost 5 bases, leaving 0 bases of the junction unmatched. In DNA form, the CDR3 reads TGTGCCTGGGGGACTAGCTACGAGCAGTACTTC. Translated: CAWGTSYEQYF.

This clone qualifies as medium-sized. The rearrangement uses TRBV10-3 and TRBJ2-2; D might be TRBD1 (5 bases). Germline CDR1 and CDR2: ENHRY and SYGVKD. V was trimmed by 4 bases and J by 6 bases, leaving 9 bases between them. The CDR3 is 13 amino acids. CDR3 protein: CAISGGLPGELFF. The DNA for the CDR3 is TGTGCCATCAGTGGGGGCCTCCCCGGGGAGCTGTTTTTT.

To note about this clone: Distinct nucleotide sequences in the sample also encode this CDR3. The chain links TRBV19 to TRBJ1-2; 10 bases agree with TRBD1. V lost 5 bases to trimming and J lost 8 bases; unmatched junction nucleotides: 5. From germline, CDR1 is LNHDA and CDR2 SQIVND (reference sequence). CDR3 length: 13 amino acids. CDR3 in DNA: TGTGCCAGTAGTCCCCGGGACAGGGGCGGCTACACCTTC. Amino acid sequence: CASSPRDRGGYTF.

The rearrangement joins TRBV29-1 to TRBJ1-2, with D uncertain. This CDR3 comprises 12 residues. Germline loops: CDR1 SQVTM, CDR2 ANQGSEA. Trimming took 4 bases from V and 1 from J, leaving 7 bases between them. CDR3 sequence reads: CSVGVLNYGYTF. The CDR3 nucleotides are TGCAGCGTTGGAGTCCTTAACTATGGCTACACCTTC.

This chain joins TRBV9 and TRBJ2-5; no definite D call. The CDR3 length is 13 residues. V was clipped by 0 bases and J by 5 bases, with 8 bases between them. Germline CDR1 SGDLS, CDR2 YYNGEE. The CDR3 coding sequence is TGTGCCAGCAGCGTAGATATGGCGGAGACCCAGTACTTC. Translation: CASSVDMAETQYF.

The chain links TRBV4-2 to TRBJ2-2; the D gene is possibly TRBD1 (5 bases). The CDR3 runs to 16 residues. Germline-derived CDR1 and CDR2 are LGHNA and YNFKEQ. Trimming cost V 0 bases and J 1 base, with 9 bases left between them. In nucleotides, the CDR3 is TGTGCCAGCAGCCAAGATTATCAGGGGAACACCGGGGAGCTGTTTTTT. Protein sequence: CASSQDYQGNTGELFF.

CDR3 sequence (DNA): TGTGCCAGTAGGGACCGGGTCAACATTCAGTACTTC. Encoded protein: CASRDRVNIQYF. The chain joins TRBV19 to TRBJ2-4; no reliable D call. This CDR3 is built from 12 residues. Trimming took 6 bases from V and 7 from J, leaving 10 bases between them. Germline CDR1 LNHDA, CDR2 SQIVND (reference sequence).

V and J are TRBV27 and TRBJ2-3, with a weak D call TRBD2 (7 bases). The V end was cut by 3 bases, the J end by 5 bases, with 18 bases between. The CDR3 consists of 16 residues. The V gene's germline CDR1 is MNHEY and CDR2 SMNVEV (reference sequence). The chain's CDR3 is CASSFMGGGRGDTQYF. CDR3 nucleotide sequence: TGTGCCAGCAGTTTCATGGGGGGGGGCCGTGGAGATACGCAGTATTTT.

The rearrangement links TRBV19 to TRBJ1-6, with a tentative D call TRBD1 (6 bases). There are 16 residues in the CDR3. The ends were cut back, 6 bases at V and 7 bases at J, with 19 bases in the middle. Germline loops: CDR1 LNHDA, CDR2 SQIVND (reference sequence). The CDR3 bases are TGTGCCAGTAGCGATCGCCACCGGGACAAAAATTCACCCCTCCACTTT. This encodes CASSDRHRDKNSPLHF.

By share, this clone counts as large. This chain joins TRBV10-3 and TRBJ1-2; TRBD1 might be the D (6 bases). Trimming removed 9 bases at V and 6 bases at J, with 17 bases between. Germline V lookup: CDR1 ENHRY, CDR2 SYGVKD. The CDR3 sequence is 13 residues long. CDR3 amino acids: CAMASAPGDGYTF. Written as DNA, the CDR3 is TGTGCCATGGCCTCGGCGCCAGGGGATGGCTACACCTTC.

This clone occurred a few times. J is TRBJ2-7 and V is TRBV11-3; TRBD1 agrees at 7 bases. Unmatched junction bases numbered 11, after V lost 1 base and J lost 5 bases. Germline V gene sequence: CDR1 SGHNT, CDR2 YENEEA. The CDR3 spans 16 residues. This chain's CDR3 is CASSLVGTAPGDEQYF. The DNA for the CDR3 is TGTGCCAGCAGCTTAGTCGGGACAGCCCCTGGGGACGAGCAGTACTTC.

This clone was observed once. V is TRBV7-2 and J is TRBJ2-7; 7 bases align to TRBD2. The CDR3 totals 14 residues. V shed 5 bases, J shed 2 bases, and the junction held 6 bases outside the gene matches. CDR1 and CDR2 from the germline V gene are SGHTA and FQGNSA. Here the CDR3 reads CASSPLAEPYEQYF. CDR3 sequence (DNA): TGTGCCAGCAGCCCTCTAGCGGAACCCTACGAGCAGTACTTC.

This clone was detected once. The chain carries TRBV11-3 and TRBJ1-1; D possibly corresponds to TRBD1 (5 bases). V was cut by 2 bases and J by 0 bases, with 13 bases left in between. Looked up from germline, CDR1 is SGHNT and CDR2 is YENEEA. This CDR3 has 16 amino acids. Here the CDR3 DNA reads TGTGCCAGCAGCTTAAAAGTAGCGGGGGTGAACACTGAAGCTTTCTTT. It encodes CASSLKVAGVNTEAFF.

The CDR3 bases are TGTGCCAGCAGTTTCTGGGGGCGGTACACTGAAGCTTTCTTT. Translation gives CASSFWGRYTEAFF. The chain is built from TRBV28 and TRBJ1-1; D possibly corresponds to TRBD1 (6 bases). This CDR3 is 14 amino acids long. Trimming cost V 3 bases and J 3 bases, with 11 bases left between them. Germline loops: CDR1 MDHEN, CDR2 SYDVKM.

The J gene is TRBJ1-1, the V gene TRBV5-1; 7 bases fit TRBD1. CDR1 SGHRS and CDR2 YFSETQ come from the germline V gene. CDR3 length: 14 amino acids. The ends lost 4 bases at V and 0 bases at J; junction bases unmatched: 3. The CDR3 spells CASSDGQVNTEAFF. Written as DNA, the CDR3 is TGCGCCAGCAGCGACGGACAGGTGAACACTGAAGCTTTCTTT.

The chain employs TRBV7-3 and TRBJ2-1, with unresolved D. The V gene's germline CDR1 is SGHTA and CDR2 FQGTGA. The CDR3 is 15 residues long. The germline V and J ends were trimmed by 2 bases and 4 bases, with 12 bases remaining between them. The CDR3 nucleotides are TGTGCCAGCAGCTTACAGCAGGCCTCGTACAATGAGCAGTTCTTC. Protein: CASSLQQASYNEQFF.

The chain links TRBV6-5 to TRBJ1-2, with D possibly TRBD1 on 6 matching bases. V lost 2 bases, J lost 7 bases, and 11 bases lay in between. Germline values: CDR1 MNHEY, CDR2 SVGAGI. The CDR3 is made up of 13 amino acids. CDR3 bases: TGTGCCAGCAGTTACGAGGGGGGGTCTGGCTACACCTTC. Encoded protein: CASSYEGGSGYTF.

This chain connects TRBV5-1 to TRBJ2-6; 7 bases agree with TRBD2. The CDR3 runs to 17 residues. V dropped 3 bases and J dropped 0; count of bases not matched to a gene: 6. Germline V lookup: CDR1 SGHRS, CDR2 YFSETQ. CDR3 nucleotides: TGCGCCAGCAGCTGGGGAGGGCTAACCTCTGGGGCCAACGTCCTGACTTTC. It translates to CASSWGGLTSGANVLTF. The full variable domain, in which reference TRBV5-1 and TRBJ2-6 provide the parts outside the CDR3, is KAGVTQTPRYLIKTRGQQVTLSCSPISGHRSVSWYQQTPGQGLQFLFEYFSETQRNKGNFPGRFSGRQFSNSRSEMNVSTLELGDSALYLCASSWGGLTSGANVLTFGAGSRLTVL.

This chain joins TRBV20-1 and TRBJ2-7; weak D call: TRBD1 (5 bases). Germline CDR1 is DFQATT and CDR2 is SNEGSKA (reference sequence). This CDR3 is 11 amino acids long. The CDR3 DNA follows: TGCAGCGGGCTGGGGCCCTACGAGCAGTACTTC. Protein product: CSGLGPYEQYF.